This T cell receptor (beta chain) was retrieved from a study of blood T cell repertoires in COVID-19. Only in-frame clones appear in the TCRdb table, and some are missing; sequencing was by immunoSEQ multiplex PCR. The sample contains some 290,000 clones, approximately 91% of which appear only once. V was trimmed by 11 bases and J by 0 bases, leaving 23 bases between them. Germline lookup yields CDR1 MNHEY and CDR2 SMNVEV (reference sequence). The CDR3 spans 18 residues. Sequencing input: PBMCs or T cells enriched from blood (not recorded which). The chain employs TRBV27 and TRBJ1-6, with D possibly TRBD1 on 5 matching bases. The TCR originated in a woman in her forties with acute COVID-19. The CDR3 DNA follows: TGTGCCCTCGGTATGGGACTGGGAAGAAGCTCCTATAATTCACCCCTCCACTTT. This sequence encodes CALGMGLGRSSYNSPLHF.